This passage covers 12 T cell receptor beta chains from one sample sequenced in a study of T cells after posttransplantation cyclophosphamide. Sequencing was performed with immunoSEQ multiplex PCR; in TCRdb, only in-frame clones are kept and a portion is missing. Among around 10,000 clones listed, just under 85% were seen once. Cyclophosphamide on days +3 and +4 followed busulfan-fludarabine conditioning and a marrow graft. This sample comprised PBMCs, obtained more than 1,700 days after allogeneic stem cell transplant with posttransplant cyclophosphamide. Receptor source: a female patient aged 45-65 years who received an allogeneic stem cell transplant from a related donor, was CMV-positive, and had no GVHD. Some T cells may arise from the graft donor.

The V and J genes are TRBV6-6 and TRBJ2-3; TRBD1 might be the D (6 bases). Deletions cut 6 bases from V and 3 bases from J, with 16 bases between. The germline V gene has CDR1 MNHNY and CDR2 SVGAGI (reference sequence). There are 15 residues in the CDR3. In DNA form, the CDR3 reads TGTGCCAGCAGGGCCCCAGGGGAAGTGACAGATACGCAGTATTTT. Protein product: CASRAPGEVTDTQYF.

This sequence joins TRBV5-1 and TRBJ2-3; 7 positions agree with TRBD1. The V gene's germline CDR1 is SGHRS and CDR2 YFSETQ. The junction had 6 bases not matched to a gene; V was cut back by 6 bases and J by 5 bases. CDR3 length: 13 amino acids. CDR3 nucleotide sequence: TGCGCCAGCACTCGGGACAGTGGAGATACGCAGTATTTT. Translation gives CASTRDSGDTQYF.

This clone was counted a single time. This chain links TRBV5-6 with TRBJ1-2, with D maybe TRBD1 (6 bases). From germline, CDR1 is SGHDT and CDR2 YYEEEE. The length of the CDR3 is 15 residues. V lost 1 base to trimming and J lost 3 bases, with 13 bases between them. This chain's CDR3 is CASSLMRDMDYGYTF. In DNA, the CDR3 is TGTGCCAGCAGCTTGATGAGGGACATGGACTATGGCTACACCTTC.

This chain uses TRBV7-6 with TRBJ2-5; 8 bases agree with TRBD2. CDR3 length: 15 residues. Germline lookup yields CDR1 SGHVS and CDR2 FNYEAQ. The ends lost 4 bases at V and 1 base at J; junction bases unmatched: 5. CDR3 protein: CASSSGGAVQETQYF. The DNA for the CDR3 is TGTGCCAGCAGCTCCGGGGGGGCAGTCCAAGAGACCCAGTACTTC.

The chain has TRBV10-3 and TRBJ1-2; a possible D gene is TRBD1 (5 bases). Germline values: CDR1 ENHRY, CDR2 SYGVKD. CDR3 size: 15 residues. V was cut by 6 bases and J by 2 bases, with 16 bases left in between. The CDR3 region is CAIRPFDSLNYGYTF. The CDR3 region has the DNA TGTGCCATCAGGCCTTTCGACAGTCTCAACTATGGCTACACCTTC.

This clone was seen a handful of times. This rearrangement joins TRBV5-1 to TRBJ2-1, with D unresolved. V was pared by 5 bases and J by 1 base, with 10 bases between. CDR1 and CDR2 (germline): SGHRS, YFSETQ. The length of the CDR3 is 14 residues. CDR3 residues: CASSRSISYNEQFF. CDR3 DNA sequence: TGCGCCAGCAGTCGATCTATTTCCTACAATGAGCAGTTCTTC.

The rearrangement joins TRBV19 to TRBJ2-5; TRBD1 matches 9 bases. CDR3 length: 16 residues. Germline V gene lookup returns CDR1 LNHDA and CDR2 SQIVND (reference sequence). After removal of 1 base from V and 1 base from J, the junction contained 4 bases not matched to a gene. The CDR3 is CASSIGGQGSQETQYF. CDR3 DNA: TGTGCCAGTAGTATAGGGGGACAGGGTTCCCAAGAGACCCAGTACTTC.

The chain joins TRBV18 to TRBJ1-5, with D uncertain. This CDR3 is built from 14 residues. Trimming took 2 bases from V and 3 from J, leaving 8 bases between them. The germline CDR1 and CDR2 sequences are KGHSH and LQKENI. The CDR3 sequence is CASSPVGSNQPQHF. The DNA for the CDR3 is TGTGCCAGCTCACCAGTTGGCTCCAATCAGCCCCAGCATTTT.

The chain employs TRBV19 and TRBJ2-2; 7 bases are a match to TRBD2. Germline trimming cut 6 bases from V and 5 bases from J; bases unmatched to any gene: 12. Germline CDR1 reads LNHDA; CDR2 reads SQIVND (reference sequence). The CDR3 is made up of 16 amino acids. The CDR3 reads CASRRDRAGRTGELFF. The CDR3 DNA reads TGTGCCAGTAGGCGAGATAGAGCGGGAAGGACCGGGGAGCTGTTTTTT.

The chain joins TRBV6-5 to TRBJ1-1; D is ambiguous. CDR3 length equals 11 residues. The germline V gene has CDR1 MNHEY and CDR2 SVGAGI. The germline V and J ends were trimmed by 6 bases and 7 bases, with 9 bases remaining between them. The CDR3 nucleotides read TGTGCCAGCAGGACACGTTTTGAAGCTTTCTTT. Its protein product is CASRTRFEAFF.

This chain uses TRBV5-1 with TRBJ1-1, with D maybe TRBD1 (5 bases). Germline-derived CDR1 and CDR2 are SGHRS and YFSETQ. The CDR3 consists of 14 residues. With 4 bases removed from V and 0 bases from J, the gap between germline ends came to 10 bases. The CDR3 sequence: CASSLTVMNTEAFF. CDR3 nucleotides: TGCGCCAGCAGCCTGACAGTCATGAACACTGAAGCTTTCTTT.

The V gene is TRBV1, the J gene TRBJ2-1; the table calls TRBD2, which could not be checked here. TRBV1 corresponds to a pseudogene. The CDR3 contains 16 residues. The CDR3 region is CTSSLVLAGGPYEQFF. CDR3 DNA: TGCACCAGCAGTCTGGTACTGGCGGGAGGGCCCTATGAGCAGTTCTTC.